These 27 T cell receptor beta chains originate from one sample sequenced in a study of shared clonotypes between healthy human individuals. The assay was immunoSEQ multiplex PCR, and TCRdb's table has in-frame clones only and misses some. The sample records 2 million to 2.5 million clones, 90% to 95% being singletons. Sequenced input: naive CD4+ T cells sorted from blood. Subset: CD45RA+ positively selected. Receptor source: a young man in good health.

The sample holds one count of this clone. The J gene is TRBJ2-7, the V gene TRBV25-1; D gene unclear. Germline V gene data show CDR1 as MGHDK and CDR2 as SYGVNS. Trimming removed 4 bases at V and 6 bases at J, with 19 bases between. The CDR3 is 15 residues long. The chain's CDR3 is CASSATQMGLSEQYF. CDR3 sequence (DNA): TGTGCCAGCAGTGCTACTCAAATGGGCCTGTCCGAGCAGTACTTC.

This chain links TRBV7-9 with TRBJ1-3; no firm D call. Trimming cost V 4 bases and J 0 bases, with 13 bases left between them. The CDR3 contains 16 residues. Germline V CDR1 and CDR2: SEHNR, FQNEAQ (reference sequence). The CDR3 is CASSSTPGRSGNTIYF. As DNA, the CDR3 is TGTGCCAGCAGCTCTACCCCGGGCCGCTCTGGAAACACCATATATTTT.

The chain joins TRBV7-2 to TRBJ2-7, with 14 bases aligning to TRBD2. V was pared by 3 bases and J by 3 bases, with 13 bases of the junction left unmatched. This CDR3 has 19 residues. The germline gives CDR1 SGHTA, CDR2 FQGNSA. CDR3 in amino acids: CASSFTATGTSGSIYEQYF. CDR3 DNA sequence: TGTGCCAGCAGCTTTACAGCTACCGGGACTAGCGGGAGTATCTACGAGCAGTACTTC.

The V call is TRBV25-1, the J call TRBJ1-5; no clear D gene. There are 13 residues in the CDR3. Germline lookup yields CDR1 MGHDK and CDR2 SYGVNS. The V and J ends lost 4 bases and 1 base respectively, with 5 bases between them. The CDR3 loop reads CASSGPSNQPQHF. CDR3 nucleotide sequence: TGTGCCAGCAGTGGTCCGAGCAATCAGCCCCAGCATTTT.

This clone was observed a single time. The V call is TRBV25-1, the J call TRBJ2-1, with D maybe TRBD1 (6 bases). V lost 4 bases to trimming and J lost 3 bases, with 7 bases between them. CDR3 length: 13 residues. CDR1 is MGHDK and CDR2 is SYGVNS in the germline V gene. CDR3 sequence (DNA): TGTGCCAGCAGTGGGACAGTCTACAATGAGCAGTTCTTC. Translated: CASSGTVYNEQFF.

Worth noting for this clone: The same CDR3 is also encoded by other DNA sequences in this sample. The rearrangement uses TRBV5-1 and TRBJ2-1; D is possibly TRBD2 (5 bases). CDR1 is SGHRS, CDR2 YFSETQ, per germline. The CDR3 totals 16 residues. The V and J ends lost 0 bases and 0 bases respectively, with 10 bases between them. CDR3 nucleotides: TGCGCCAGCAGCTTGGCGACGGGAAGCTCCTACAATGAGCAGTTCTTC. Its protein product is CASSLATGSSYNEQFF. Together with reference TRBV5-1 and TRBJ2-1, the CDR3 gives the full variable domain: KAGVTQTPRYLIKTRGQQVTLSCSPISGHRSVSWYQQTPGQGLQFLFEYFSETQRNKGNFPGRFSGRQFSNSRSEMNVSTLELGDSALYLCASSLATGSSYNEQFFGPGTRLTVL.

This chain links TRBV10-1 with TRBJ2-3, with D unresolved. From germline, CDR1 is WNHNN and CDR2 SYGVQD (reference sequence). V lost 4 bases, J lost 0 bases, and 11 bases lay in between. The length of the CDR3 is 15 residues. The CDR3 DNA sequence: TGCGCCAGCAGTGTCCCCCTGATTAGCACAGATACGCAGTATTTT. The encoded protein is CASSVPLISTDTQYF.

The genes are TRBV5-1 and TRBJ2-7; the match to TRBD2 covers 12 bases. Per the germline V gene, CDR1 is SGHRS and CDR2 is YFSETQ. The CDR3 totals 17 residues. J was trimmed by 3 bases and V by 4 bases; bases with no gene match: 11. CDR3 sequence: CASSAGTSGPFDYEQYF. CDR3 bases: TGCGCCAGCAGCGCAGGGACTAGCGGGCCTTTCGACTACGAGCAGTACTTC.

In the case of this clone: This sample includes further DNA sequences coding for the same CDR3. The V call is TRBV20-1, the J call TRBJ2-3; the D call may be TRBD1 or TRBD2 (6 bases each). CDR3 length: 11 amino acids. V lost 5 bases to trimming and J lost 6 bases, with 9 bases between them. The germline V gene encodes CDR1 DFQATT and CDR2 SNEGSKA (reference sequence). The CDR3, as DNA: TGCAGTGCTGGGGGGCTCGATACGCAGTATTTT. As protein: CSAGGLDTQYF.

This clone was recorded once. The rearrangement joins TRBV7-9 to TRBJ1-2, with D maybe TRBD1 (5 bases). V lost 6 bases and J 2 bases, leaving 16 bases between the germline ends. This CDR3 has 15 residues. The germline CDR1 and CDR2 sequences are SEHNR and FQNEAQ (reference sequence). The CDR3 sequence is CASSRGWDLNYGYTF. The CDR3 coding sequence is TGTGCCAGCAGTCGAGGATGGGACCTCAACTATGGCTACACCTTC.

This chain links TRBV11-2 with TRBJ2-7; D assignment may be TRBD1 or TRBD2 (5 bases each). This CDR3 is 13 amino acids long. The germline gives CDR1 SGHAT, CDR2 FQNNGV. Between the trimmed V and J ends, which lost 6 bases and 4 bases, there was a span of 13 bases. CDR3 region: CASSRTEGYEQYF. The CDR3 bases are TGTGCCAGCAGTCGGACCGAGGGGTACGAGCAGTACTTC.

With regard to this clone: Other DNA sequences of this sample code for an identical CDR3. This chain joins TRBV9 and TRBJ2-7; TRBD1 matches at 10 bases. V shed 3 bases, J shed 4 bases, and the junction held 4 bases outside the gene matches. The CDR3 is 14 residues long. Germline V gene sequence: CDR1 SGDLS, CDR2 YYNGEE. CDR3 coding DNA: TGTGCCAGCAGCGGCGGACAGGGGGGATACGAGCAGTACTTC. Residues: CASSGGQGGYEQYF.

This clone was seen once. The CDR3 DNA reads TGTGCCACCAAAGTATCGCGGGGTGGGGAGACCCAGTACTTC. This gives the protein CATKVSRGGETQYF. The chain employs TRBV10-3 and TRBJ2-5; a possible D gene is TRBD2 (6 bases). Trimming shortened V by 10 bases and J by 5 bases, and 20 bases separated the two germline ends. This CDR3 is 14 amino acids long. Germline CDR1 and CDR2: ENHRY and SYGVKD.

This clone has more than one count but fewer than ten. The sample holds other DNA sequences that translate to the same CDR3. The V and J genes are TRBV18 and TRBJ1-2; the D gene is possibly TRBD1 (6 bases). The CDR3 runs 12 residues. Trimming pared 3 bases from V and 4 bases from J, leaving 6 bases between. CDR1 is KGHSH and CDR2 is LQKENI in the germline V gene. The CDR3 nucleotides read TGTGCCAGCTCACCGGACAGCTATGGCTACACCTTC. Its translation: CASSPDSYGYTF.

Worth noting for this clone: Different DNA sequences within this sample yield the same CDR3. J is TRBJ2-7 and V is TRBV5-1; 7 positions agree with TRBD1. The CDR3 length is 13 residues. Looked up from germline, CDR1 is SGHRS and CDR2 is YFSETQ. The J segment lost 1 base and the V segment lost 5 bases, leaving 3 bases of the junction unmatched. The CDR3 region is CASSETGSYEQYF. The DNA of the CDR3 is TGCGCCAGCAGTGAGACAGGGTCCTACGAGCAGTACTTC.

Worth noting for this clone: Other DNA sequences in this specimen translate into the identical CDR3. The chain carries TRBV7-2 and TRBJ2-7, with D unclear. This CDR3 spans 11 amino acids. V gave up 2 bases and J gave up 4 bases, with 3 bases separating them. CDR1 SGHTA and CDR2 FQGNSA come from the germline V gene. The CDR3 nucleotides read TGTGCCAGCAGCTTATTTTACGAGCAGTACTTC. Amino acids: CASSLFYEQYF.

This chain uses TRBV2 with TRBJ1-4; 8 positions match TRBD1. CDR1 is SNHLY and CDR2 is FYNNEI in the germline V gene. V shed 6 bases and J 5 bases; nucleotides not matched to a gene: 5. This CDR3 is built from 14 residues. CDR3 sequence reads: CASSYRGTNEKLFF. DNA of the CDR3: TGTGCCAGCAGCTACAGGGGGACAAATGAAAAACTGTTTTTT.

The chain recombines TRBV5-4 with TRBJ1-2; D unclear. Per germline, CDR1 SGHNT and CDR2 YYREEE (reference sequence). The CDR3 has 14 residues. The V and J ends lost 0 bases and 8 bases respectively, with 14 bases between them. The CDR3 sequence: CASSLEYGRGGYTF. The DNA for the CDR3 is TGTGCCAGCAGCTTGGAATATGGACGGGGAGGCTACACCTTC.

The chain carries TRBV10-3 and TRBJ1-6, with 7 bases lining up with TRBD1. Losses at the gene ends were 3 bases for V and 9 bases for J; bases not matched to a gene: 11. CDR3 length equals 16 residues. Germline values: CDR1 ENHRY, CDR2 SYGVKD. Written as DNA, the CDR3 is TGTGCCATCAGTGATCAAGGGGGCGCAGGGTCTTCACCCCTCCACTTT. Protein sequence: CAISDQGGAGSSPLHF.

The V gene is TRBV14, the J gene TRBJ2-1; unclear D gene. Per the germline V gene, CDR1 is SGHDN and CDR2 is FVKESK. The V end was cut by 2 bases, the J end by 4 bases, with 12 bases between. The CDR3 runs to 15 residues. The CDR3 is CASSQTGPTYNEQFF. The CDR3 DNA is TGTGCCAGCAGCCAAACCGGACCCACGTACAATGAGCAGTTCTTC.

The chain links TRBV28 to TRBJ1-1; possibly TRBD1 for D (6 bases). V lost 1 base and J 5 bases, leaving 14 bases between the germline ends. The CDR3 loop spans 15 amino acids. Germline CDR1 MDHEN, CDR2 SYDVKM. This chain's CDR3 is CASSLFGGIRTEAFF. CDR3 DNA: TGTGCCAGCAGTTTATTTGGGGGCATTAGGACTGAAGCTTTCTTT.

V usage is TRBV9 and J usage is TRBJ2-1, with 16 bases matching TRBD2. The length of the CDR3 is 17 residues. V shed 3 bases, J shed 7 bases, and the junction held 7 bases outside the gene matches. The germline V gene has CDR1 SGDLS and CDR2 YYNGEE. CDR3 nucleotide sequence: TGTGCCAGCAGCGGCACGCCGGGACTAGCGGGAGGGAATGAGCAGTTCTTC. Amino acids: CASSGTPGLAGGNEQFF.

Worth noting for this clone: Possible read error: a much larger clone is one base away. This CDR3 is also generated by other DNA sequences in the sample. V usage is TRBV7-2 and J usage is TRBJ1-1, with a weak D call TRBD1 (6 bases). The CDR3 loop spans 14 amino acids. CDR1 and CDR2 from the germline V gene are SGHTA and FQGNSA. V was trimmed by 2 bases and J by 4 bases, leaving 11 bases between them. This CDR3 is CASSLQQGGTEAFF. The CDR3 bases are TGTGCCAGCAGCTTACAACAGGGTGGCACTGAAGCTTTCTTT.

Points on this clone: The same CDR3 is also encoded by other DNA sequences in this sample. V gene TRBV2 combines with J gene TRBJ2-7; no firm D call. Germline CDR1 reads SNHLY; CDR2 reads FYNNEI. V dropped 4 bases and J dropped 7 bases, with 8 bases sitting between them. This CDR3 has 11 residues. CDR3 region: CASSVMGEQYF. The CDR3 nucleotides read TGTGCCAGCAGTGTCATGGGGGAGCAGTACTTC.

The chain couples TRBV5-8 to TRBJ1-2; D is perhaps TRBD1 (6 bases). Germline CDR1 SGHTS, CDR2 YDEGEE. This CDR3 is 15 amino acids long. V lost 3 bases and J lost 8, with 20 bases in between. Here the CDR3 reads CASSWGQVVNVGYTF. Here the CDR3 DNA reads TGTGCCAGCAGCTGGGGGCAGGTGGTCAATGTAGGCTACACCTTC.

The chain has TRBV4-1 and TRBJ1-1; tentative D call: TRBD1 (5 bases). Trimming stripped 6 bases from V and 2 bases from J, with 13 bases between. Germline-derived CDR1 and CDR2 are MGHRA and YSYEKL. The CDR3 has 14 residues. The CDR3 nucleotides read TGCGCCAGCAGACCCAGGGCTCTTAACACTGAAGCTTTCTTT. Its translation: CASRPRALNTEAFF.

The chain is built from TRBV5-6 and TRBJ2-2; unclear D gene. The V gene lost 4 bases and the J gene lost 0 bases, with 13 bases spanning the gap. The CDR3 has 16 amino acids. Germline-derived CDR1 and CDR2 are SGHDT and YYEEEE. This CDR3 is CASSGYLPANTGELFF. As DNA, the CDR3 is TGTGCCAGCAGCGGCTACTTACCTGCGAACACCGGGGAGCTGTTTTTT.